The 10 T cell receptor beta chains below were found in one sample sequenced in a study of shared clonotypes between healthy human individuals (TCRdb year 2020). CD8 naive samples consisted of CD45RO-negative cells that were positively selected for CCR7, yielding a CD45RA+CCR7+ population without TemRA cells. The library was made by the immunoSEQ multiplex PCR assay. TCRdb re-hosts the immuneACCESS table, in-frame sequences only. Its copies lack some clones; in the studies checked, an unresolved V gene accounts for under half of them, and the cause for the rest is not known. The sample profile shows roughly 2.1 million clones; about 92% of them were found once. Jointly, the top ten make up 1.5% to 2% of the sample. What was sequenced was naive CD8+ T cells from PBMCs. Taken with the paper, the label for cell subset or site translates to: CD45RA+CCR7+. The receptors were gathered from a man aged 18-30 years in good health. Some clones in this sample may be carry-over from other donors' samples.

This chain links TRBV28 with TRBJ1-1, with 8 bases aligning to TRBD1. In germline, CDR1 is MDHEN, CDR2 SYDVKM. V lost 7 bases to trimming and J lost 5 bases; unmatched junction nucleotides: 9. The CDR3 totals 14 residues. The CDR3 nucleotides are TGTGCCAGCACCCTCGAGACAGGGGTTACTGAAGCTTTCTTT. Residues: CASTLETGVTEAFF.

The CDR3 loop reads CSVEVRDRNIYEQYF. The CDR3 DNA reads as TGCAGCGTTGAAGTGCGGGACAGGAACATCTACGAGCAGTACTTC. J is TRBJ2-7 and V is TRBV29-1, with 8 bases identical to TRBD1. The CDR3 is 15 amino acids. J lost 3 bases, V lost 1 base, and 8 bases had no gene match. In germline, CDR1 is SQVTM, CDR2 ANQGSEA.

This chain joins TRBV4-2 and TRBJ2-7, with TRBD1 matching 10 bases. The germline V gene encodes CDR1 LGHNA and CDR2 YNFKEQ. V trimming: 4 bases; J trimming: 3 bases; junction bases outside the gene matches: 12. The CDR3 has 17 residues. The CDR3 is CASSPTSVRDRGYEQYF. CDR3 DNA: TGTGCCAGCAGCCCTACCTCGGTCCGGGACAGGGGCTACGAGCAGTACTTC.

This clone was counted a single time. The chain links TRBV10-2 to TRBJ2-6, with TRBD1 matching over 7 bases. Germline V gene sequence: CDR1 WSHSY, CDR2 SAAADI. The CDR3 consists of 15 residues. The ends lost 6 bases at V and 1 base at J; junction bases unmatched: 3. CDR3 sequence: CASRGTVSGANVLTF. CDR3 coding DNA: TGCGCCAGCAGGGGGACAGTATCTGGGGCCAACGTCCTGACTTTC.

This rearrangement joins TRBV7-8 to TRBJ2-7; no reliable D call. V shed 1 base and J shed 0 bases, with 10 bases lying between them. The CDR3 length is 15 residues. Looked up from germline, CDR1 is SGHVS and CDR2 is FQNEAQ. CDR3 loop: CASSLGSASSYEQYF. CDR3 DNA: TGTGCCAGCAGCTTAGGGTCGGCGAGCTCCTACGAGCAGTACTTC.

As to this clone: Other DNA sequences from this sample encode an identical CDR3 as well. The V and J genes are TRBV7-9 and TRBJ1-2; D unclear. The CDR3 has 12 amino acids. The V end lost 3 bases, the J end lost 8 bases, and 10 bases lay between the germline ends. Germline V gene data show CDR1 as SEHNR and CDR2 as FQNEAQ (reference sequence). The CDR3 DNA reads as TGTGCCAGCAGCTTGGGAGAAGGGGGCTACACCTTC. Amino acids: CASSLGEGGYTF.

This rearrangement joins TRBV2 to TRBJ2-7; 11 bases line up with TRBD1. CDR3 length: 15 amino acids. CDR1 is SNHLY, CDR2 FYNNEI, per germline. The J segment lost 4 bases and the V segment lost 6 bases, leaving 8 bases of the junction unmatched. The CDR3 nucleotides read TGTGCCAGCAGCGGTTTCGGACAGGGGGCTTACGAGCAGTACTTC. This translates into CASSGFGQGAYEQYF.

The V gene is TRBV28, the J gene TRBJ1-2, with D unclear. Germline V gene lookup returns CDR1 MDHEN and CDR2 SYDVKM. This CDR3 has 16 amino acids. Trimming removed 5 bases at V and 2 bases at J, with 18 bases between. CDR3 in amino acids: CASSPLGGEDNYGYTF. Here the CDR3 DNA reads TGTGCCAGCAGTCCCCTGGGAGGAGAGGACAACTATGGCTACACCTTC.

V gene TRBV19 combines with J gene TRBJ2-7, with TRBD2 as a possible D gene (7 bases). Trimming removed 7 bases from V and 4 bases from J, with 20 bases in between. The germline V gene encodes CDR1 LNHDA and CDR2 SQIVND (reference sequence). This CDR3 is 15 amino acids long. In DNA, the CDR3 is TGTGCCAGTACCTTAGTGGCGGAGGGGGGGTACGAGCAGTACTTC. Residues: CASTLVAEGGYEQYF. Variable domain in full (rest from reference TRBV19 and TRBJ2-7): DGGITQSPKYLFRKEGQNVTLSCEQNLNHDAMYWYRQDPGQGLRLIYYSQIVNDFQKGDIAEGYSVSREKKESFPLTVTSAQKNPTAFYLCASTLVAEGGYEQYFGPGTRLTVT.

J is TRBJ2-7 and V is TRBV27; D might be TRBD2 (5 bases). Germline assignment: CDR1 MNHEY and CDR2 SMNVEV (reference sequence). The CDR3 is 13 residues long. With 4 bases removed from V and 7 bases from J, the gap between germline ends came to 14 bases. CDR3 region: CASSSRTYLEQYF. The CDR3 nucleotides are TGTGCCAGCAGTTCTAGGACTTACCTGGAGCAGTACTTC.